This TCR beta chain appears in the sequencing data of a study of cytomegalovirus exposure and HLA in healthy donors. Study background: An analysis done earlier identified some 120 million unique TCR beta sequences from 200 million or so T cells.

This clone was seen just once. Between the trimmed V and J ends, which lost 6 bases and 10 bases, there was a span of 16 bases. Looked up from germline, CDR1 is MDHEN and CDR2 is SYDVKM. There are 13 residues in the CDR3. This PCR relied on a set of 60 Vbeta primers and 13 Jbeta primers. Data came from immunoSEQ multiplex PCR; TCRdb stores just in-frame clones and leaves some out. The sample shows around 140,000 clones, 70% to 80% of them seen only once. This clonotype was obtained from a young woman in good health and CMV-seropositive. Sequencing was performed on PBMCs. The chain recombines TRBV28 with TRBJ2-1; D is unclear. In DNA, the CDR3 is TGTGCCAGCAGCTTACCGCCCGCTAGGGAGCAGTTCTTC. Protein product: CASSLPPAREQFF. The full variable domain, completed using reference TRBV28 and TRBJ2-1, is DVKVTQSSRYLVKRTGEKVFLECVQDMDHENMFWYRQDPGLGLRLIYFSYDVKMKEKGDIPEGYSVSREKKERFSLILESASTNQTSMYLCASSLPPAREQFFGPGTRLTVL.